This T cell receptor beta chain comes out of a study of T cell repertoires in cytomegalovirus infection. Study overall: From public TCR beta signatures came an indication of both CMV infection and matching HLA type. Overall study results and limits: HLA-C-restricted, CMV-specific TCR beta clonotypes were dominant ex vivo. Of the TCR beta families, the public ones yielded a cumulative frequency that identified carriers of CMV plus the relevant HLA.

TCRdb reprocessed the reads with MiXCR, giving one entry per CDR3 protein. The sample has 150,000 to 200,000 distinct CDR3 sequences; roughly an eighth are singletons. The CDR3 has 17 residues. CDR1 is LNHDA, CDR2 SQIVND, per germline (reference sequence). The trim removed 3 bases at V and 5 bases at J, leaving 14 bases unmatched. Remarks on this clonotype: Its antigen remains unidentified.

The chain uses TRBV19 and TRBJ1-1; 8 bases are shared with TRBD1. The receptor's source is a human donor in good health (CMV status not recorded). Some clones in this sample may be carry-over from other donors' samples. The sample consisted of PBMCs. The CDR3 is CASSMVQGARVRTEAFF. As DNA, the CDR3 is TGTGCCAGTAGTATGGTCCAGGGGGCGAGGGTAAGAACTGAAGCTTTCTTT.